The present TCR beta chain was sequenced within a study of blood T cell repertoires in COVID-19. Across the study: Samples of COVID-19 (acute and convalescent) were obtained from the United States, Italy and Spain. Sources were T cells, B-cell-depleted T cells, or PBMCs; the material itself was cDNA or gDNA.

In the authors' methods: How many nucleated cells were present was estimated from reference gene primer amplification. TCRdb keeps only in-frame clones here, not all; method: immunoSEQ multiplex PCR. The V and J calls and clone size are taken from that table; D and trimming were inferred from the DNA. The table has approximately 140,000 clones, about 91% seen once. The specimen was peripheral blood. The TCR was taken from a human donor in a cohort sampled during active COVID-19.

The CDR3 loop is CASSPTGTSGGTIVLKETQYF. CDR3 sequence (DNA): TGCGCCAGCAGTCCTACCGGGACTAGCGGGGGTACTATTGTTCTAAAAGAGACCCAGTACTTC. This chain uses TRBV5-1 with TRBJ2-5, with 14 bases lining up with TRBD2. This CDR3 has 21 amino acids. With V trimmed by 5 bases and J by 3 bases, 21 bases remained unmatched. Germline V gives CDR1 SGHRS, CDR2 YFSETQ.